This T cell receptor (beta chain) was retrieved from a study of T cell responses to AZD1222 COVID-19 vaccine. Regarding the study as a whole: Donors were chiefly white British, with a greater number of females, and clonal diversity was perhaps underestimated. The repertoires were collected only after the peak T cell response.

Sequencing was performed with immunoSEQ multiplex PCR; in TCRdb, only in-frame clones are kept and a portion is missing. Of around 160,000 clones in the sample, approximately 94% were seen once. V dropped 6 bases and J dropped 4 bases, with 13 bases sitting between them. CDR1 is SGHVS, CDR2 FQNEAQ, per germline. The CDR3 is made up of 13 amino acids. As regards this clone: Its specificity is not known.

This TCR came from an adult who received the AZD1222 COVID-19 vaccine. The rearrangement joins TRBV7-8 to TRBJ2-7; possibly TRBD1 for D (6 bases). The sequencing used peripheral blood, collected 28 days after the second AZD1222 dose. The CDR3 sequence is CASRRTESYEQYF. CDR3 DNA sequence: TGTGCCAGCAGGCGGACAGAAAGTTACGAGCAGTACTTC.